This is a list of T cell receptor beta chains from one sample in a study of blood T cell repertoires in COVID-19. Data came from immunoSEQ multiplex PCR; TCRdb stores just in-frame clones and leaves some out. The sample lists fewer than 300,000 clones, around 89% occurring once. The sequenced material came from peripheral blood. All receptors come from a man aged 30 to 45 with acute or convalescent COVID-19. Each CDR3 is given without its conserved first and last residue. The size of a clone is reported for some rows only, either as once, few or many, or as a class for expanded clones.

v_gene: TRBV18; abundance: once; j_gene: TRBJ2-1; CDR3aa: ASSTGTSGYNEQF
v_gene: TRBV28; abundance: NA; j_gene: TRBJ1-4; CDR3aa: ASSFPGGTNEKLF
v_gene: TRBV12-1; abundance: NA; j_gene: TRBJ2-3; CDR3aa: ASSASPDTQY
v_gene: TRBV7-3; abundance: NA; j_gene: TRBJ2-1; CDR3aa: ASSLTGYDHNEQF
v_gene: TRBV6-4; abundance: NA; j_gene: TRBJ1-1; CDR3aa: ASKGQGEANTEAF
v_gene: TRBV7-9; abundance: NA; j_gene: TRBJ1-1; CDR3aa: ASSPPGSTEAF
v_gene: TRBV10-3; abundance: NA; j_gene: TRBJ2-7; CDR3aa: AIRPGTGAYEQY
v_gene: TRBV19; abundance: NA; j_gene: TRBJ1-5; CDR3aa: ASTLGGSREPQH
v_gene: TRBV5-1; abundance: NA; j_gene: TRBJ2-1; CDR3aa: ASSSGWDEQF
v_gene: TRBV28; abundance: NA; j_gene: TRBJ1-2; CDR3aa: ASSFIRLYGYT
v_gene: TRBV7-8; abundance: NA; j_gene: TRBJ2-1; CDR3aa: ASSLRGAEQF
v_gene: TRBV6-5; abundance: NA; j_gene: TRBJ2-6; CDR3aa: ATSGTGLGNVLT
v_gene: TRBV7-2; abundance: NA; j_gene: TRBJ1-2; CDR3aa: ASSQGQGMDGYT
v_gene: TRBV18; abundance: NA; j_gene: TRBJ1-6; CDR3aa: ASSPRDSSNSPLH
v_gene: TRBV4-2; abundance: NA; j_gene: TRBJ1-2; CDR3aa: ASSQDLRSYNYGYT
v_gene: TRBV10-3; abundance: NA; j_gene: TRBJ2-3; CDR3aa: AISPGTSGGAVTDTQY
v_gene: TRBV7-2; abundance: NA; j_gene: TRBJ2-7; CDR3aa: ASSLALQGKQY
v_gene: TRBV28; abundance: once; j_gene: TRBJ1-4; CDR3aa: ASSLGGGSEKLF
v_gene: TRBV27; abundance: NA; j_gene: TRBJ2-3; CDR3aa: ASSRQNRGLGGDTQY
v_gene: TRBV28; abundance: NA; j_gene: TRBJ2-1; CDR3aa: ASSNRYNEQF
v_gene: TRBV6-5; abundance: NA; j_gene: TRBJ1-2; CDR3aa: ASSYLDQGRNYGYT
v_gene: TRBV7-3; abundance: NA; j_gene: TRBJ2-7; CDR3aa: ASSPTGGESSYEQY
v_gene: TRBV3-1/TRBV3-2; abundance: NA; j_gene: TRBJ1-6; CDR3aa: ASSQWGGGAYNSPLH
v_gene: TRBV5-5; abundance: NA; j_gene: TRBJ1-3; CDR3aa: ASVDLGNTIY
v_gene: TRBV27; abundance: NA; j_gene: TRBJ1-5; CDR3aa: ASSLYSTGFFNQPQH
v_gene: TRBV5-6; abundance: NA; j_gene: TRBJ2-5; CDR3aa: ASRRGLAGQETQY
v_gene: TRBV5-5; abundance: NA; j_gene: TRBJ2-6; CDR3aa: ASSTDSGANVLT
v_gene: TRBV10-3; abundance: NA; j_gene: TRBJ2-3; CDR3aa: AIAGNTDTQY
v_gene: TRBV18; abundance: NA; j_gene: TRBJ2-7; CDR3aa: ASSVAWDRANEQY
v_gene: TRBV20-1; abundance: NA; j_gene: TRBJ2-7; CDR3aa: SASTGGGQY
v_gene: TRBV11-2; abundance: NA; j_gene: TRBJ2-5; CDR3aa: ASSLTGFRETQY
v_gene: TRBV18; abundance: NA; j_gene: TRBJ1-2; CDR3aa: ASSSANGRYGYT
v_gene: TRBV2; abundance: NA; j_gene: TRBJ2-1; CDR3aa: ASTSLGNEQF
v_gene: TRBV7-9; abundance: NA; j_gene: TRBJ1-2; CDR3aa: ASSLGEVGRGYT
v_gene: TRBV12-5; abundance: NA; j_gene: TRBJ1-1; CDR3aa: ASGLAITTDSMNTEAF
v_gene: TRBV7-2; abundance: NA; j_gene: TRBJ1-1; CDR3aa: ASSFYRPGGGAF